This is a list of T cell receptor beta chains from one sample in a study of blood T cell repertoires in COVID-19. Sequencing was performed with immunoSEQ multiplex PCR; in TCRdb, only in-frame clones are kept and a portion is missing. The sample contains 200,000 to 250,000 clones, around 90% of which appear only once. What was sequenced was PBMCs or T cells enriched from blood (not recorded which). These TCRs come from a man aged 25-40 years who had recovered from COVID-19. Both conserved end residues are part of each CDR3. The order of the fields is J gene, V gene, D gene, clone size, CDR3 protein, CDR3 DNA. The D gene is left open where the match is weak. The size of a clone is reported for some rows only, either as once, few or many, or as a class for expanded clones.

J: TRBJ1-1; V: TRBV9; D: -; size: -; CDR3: CASSPTGVTEAFF; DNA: TGTGCCAGCAGCCCGACCGGGGTCACTGAAGCTTTCTTT
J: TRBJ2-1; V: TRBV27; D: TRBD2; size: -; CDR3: CASSLMLLAGTYNEQFF; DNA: TGTGCCAGCAGTTTAATGTTACTAGCGGGAACCTACAATGAGCAGTTCTTC
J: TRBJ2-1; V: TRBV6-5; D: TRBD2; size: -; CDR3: CASTPLPGLVYEQFF; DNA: TGTGCCAGCACTCCCTTACCGGGACTAGTCTATGAGCAGTTCTTC
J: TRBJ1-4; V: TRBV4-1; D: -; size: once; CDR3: CASSRDLQGTNEKLFF; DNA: TGCGCCAGCAGCCGAGACCTACAGGGAACTAATGAAAAACTGTTTTTT
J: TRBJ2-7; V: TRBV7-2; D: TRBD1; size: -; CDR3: CASSSRQGGYEQYF; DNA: TGTGCCAGCAGCTCCCGACAGGGTGGCTACGAGCAGTACTTC
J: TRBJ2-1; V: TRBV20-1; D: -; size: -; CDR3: CSASTLYAFEQFF; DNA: TGCAGTGCTAGTACTTTATACGCGTTTGAGCAGTTCTTC
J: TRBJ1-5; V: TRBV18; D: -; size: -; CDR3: CASSPTQGYNQPQHF; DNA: TGTGCCAGCTCACCCACACAGGGCTACAATCAGCCCCAGCATTTT
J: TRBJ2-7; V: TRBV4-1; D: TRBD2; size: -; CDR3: CASSQPGLADYEQYF; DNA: TGCGCCAGCAGCCAACCGGGACTAGCGGATTACGAGCAGTACTTC
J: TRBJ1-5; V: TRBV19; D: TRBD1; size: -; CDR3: CASSPQTGGGQPQHF; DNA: TGTGCCAGTAGCCCCCAAACAGGGGGCGGTCAGCCCCAGCATTTT
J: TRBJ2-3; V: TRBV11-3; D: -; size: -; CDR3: CASSLSGSTDTQYF; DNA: TGTGCCAGCAGCTTAAGCGGGAGCACAGATACGCAGTATTTT